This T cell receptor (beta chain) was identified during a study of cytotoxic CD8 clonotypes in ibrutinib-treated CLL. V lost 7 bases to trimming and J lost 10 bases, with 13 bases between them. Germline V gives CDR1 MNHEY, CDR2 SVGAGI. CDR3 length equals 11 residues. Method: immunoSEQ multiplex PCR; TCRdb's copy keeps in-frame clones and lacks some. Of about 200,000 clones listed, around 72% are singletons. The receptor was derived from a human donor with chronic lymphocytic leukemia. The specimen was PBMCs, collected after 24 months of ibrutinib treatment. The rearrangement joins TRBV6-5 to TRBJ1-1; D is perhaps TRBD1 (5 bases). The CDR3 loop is CASTQGTGAFF. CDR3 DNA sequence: TGTGCCAGCACTCAGGGAACCGGAGCTTTCTTT.